This is a list of T cell receptor beta chains from one sample in a study of blood T cell repertoires in COVID-19. Profiling relied on immunoSEQ multiplex PCR, and the TCRdb table lists in-frame clones only, not all of them. The table shows about 74,000 clones, with just over 85% occurring only once. Sequencing input: peripheral blood. All receptors come from a woman older than 75 with active or convalescent COVID-19. The CDR3 runs from the conserved cysteine through the conserved F or W. The D gene is left open where the match is weak. A row's size may be missing; if present it is once, few, many or a size class.

>once|TRBV7-9|.|TRBJ1-2
TGTGCCAGCAGCCTGGCCCCCTTTGAGGACTATGGCTACACCTTC
CASSLAPFEDYGYTF
>.|TRBV19|.|TRBJ1-6
TGTGCCAGTAGTATATGGCAGGCGAATTCACCCCTCCACTTT
CASSIWQANSPLHF
>.|TRBV27|.|TRBJ2-4
TGTGCCAGCAGCGCCGGGTTGAAAAACATTCAGTACTTC
CASSAGLKNIQYF
>.|TRBV5-1|TRBD1|TRBJ1-5
TGCGCCAGCAGCCCGGACAGGTCGGGTCAGCCCCAGCATTTT
CASSPDRSGQPQHF
>.|TRBV7-3|TRBD1|TRBJ2-3
TGTGCCAGCAGCTCCGACAGGGGCTGGAACACAGATACGCAGTATTTT
CASSSDRGWNTDTQYF
>.|TRBV19|TRBD2|TRBJ2-3
TGTGCCAGTACCATTGTCCTTAGCGGGGGGCCAGCAGATACGCAGTATTTT
CASTIVLSGGPADTQYF
>.|TRBV4-3|TRBD2|TRBJ2-3
TGCGCCAGCAGCCAAGAAAACGCGGGGGGAAAGAAAGATACGCAGTATTTT
CASSQENAGGKKDTQYF
>.|TRBV2|.|TRBJ1-2
TGTGCCAGCAGTACCGAAGGGGCCAGCTATGGCTACACCTTC
CASSTEGASYGYTF
>.|TRBV19|TRBD2|TRBJ2-2
TGTGCCAGTAGTCCAAGAGCGGGAGGAATCACCGGGGAGCTGTTTTTT
CASSPRAGGITGELFF
>.|TRBV24-1|TRBD1|TRBJ2-5
TGTGCCACCAGTGATTATTGGACAGGGGGCCGAGAGACCCAGTACTTC
CATSDYWTGGRETQYF
>.|TRBV6-5|.|TRBJ1-2
TGTGCCAGCAGGGCAGGGTACTCGTATGGCTACACCTTC
CASRAGYSYGYTF
>.|TRBV10-1|.|TRBJ1-1
TGCGCCAGCAGTAGTCGGGACACTGAAGCTTTCTTT
CASSSRDTEAFF
>.|TRBV19|.|TRBJ2-3
TGTGCCAGTAGTATAGGAGGCGGGTATGGCACAGATACGCAGTATTTT
CASSIGGGYGTDTQYF
>.|TRBV5-1|TRBD2|TRBJ2-1
TGCGCCAGCAGCTTTAGCGGGACACAACTACAGTTCTTC
CASSFSGTQLQFF
>.|TRBV19|TRBD1|TRBJ1-3
TGTGCCAGTACTGTGGGACAGCAAAAAGGAAACACCATATATTTT
CASTVGQQKGNTIYF
>once|TRBV4-3|.|TRBJ1-2
TGCGCCAGCAGCCAAGGAAACGGACAGTTCTACACCTTC
CASSQGNGQFYTF
>.|TRBV30|.|TRBJ1-3
TGTGCCTCCCTGTACACCGACTCTGGAAACACCATATATTTT
CASLYTDSGNTIYF
>.|TRBV5-1|TRBD2|TRBJ2-2
TGCGCCAGCAGCTTGTTGGCGGGAGGGGAAACCGGGGAGCTGTTTTTT
CASSLLAGGETGELFF
>.|TRBV20-1|.|TRBJ1-2
TGCAGTGCTAGTTCCGGTACTTATGGCTACACCTTC
CSASSGTYGYTF
>.|TRBV6-4|TRBD1|TRBJ1-3
TGTGCCAGCAAACCCGACAGGGCTGGAAACACCATATATTTT
CASKPDRAGNTIYF
>few|TRBV5-1|TRBD1|TRBJ1-3
TGCGCCAGCAGCTTCGGGACAGGGACTGGAAACACCATATATTTT
CASSFGTGTGNTIYF
>.|TRBV12-5|.|TRBJ2-2
TGTGCTAGTGGTTTGTTCTATAGCGAGAACACCGGGGAGCTGTTTTTT
CASGLFYSENTGELFF
>.|TRBV7-8|.|TRBJ2-5
TGTGCCAGCAGCTTAGCGGGCCACCAAGAGACCCAGTACTTC
CASSLAGHQETQYF
>.|TRBV12-3/TRBV12-4|.|TRBJ1-5
TGTGCCACCCACGGAGAGGGATTCCAGCCCCAGCATTTT
CATHGEGFQPQHF
>once|TRBV24-1|TRBD2|TRBJ2-5
TGTGCCACCAGTGACAATAGACTAGCGGGAGGGGAGACCCAGTACTTC
CATSDNRLAGGETQYF
>.|TRBV5-6|.|TRBJ2-7
TGTGCCAGCAGCTTGGCCGGGCAGGGCTACGAGCAGTACTTC
CASSLAGQGYEQYF
>.|TRBV20-1|.|TRBJ1-6
TGCAGTGCTAGTGGAGACGGGAATTCACCCCTCCACTTT
CSASGDGNSPLHF
>.|TRBV9|.|TRBJ1-1
TGTGCCAGCAATCGGGCGGGGAACACTGAAGCTTTCTTT
CASNRAGNTEAFF
>.|TRBV5-1|TRBD2|TRBJ2-7
TGCGCCAGCAGCCCAAATAGCGGGAGGGCCGTCTACGAGCAGTACTTC
CASSPNSGRAVYEQYF
>.|TRBV7-2|.|TRBJ1-5
TGTGCCAGCAGCTTTACCGGGGGCAATCAGCCCCAGCATTTT
CASSFTGGNQPQHF
>.|TRBV5-4|TRBD2|TRBJ2-7
TGTGCCAGCAGCTTGGCCCCTAGCGGGAACTACGAGCAGTACTTC
CASSLAPSGNYEQYF
>.|TRBV19|.|TRBJ1-5
TGTGCCAGTAGTAACCGGTGGAATCAGCCCCAGCATTTT
CASSNRWNQPQHF
>.|TRBV18|TRBD1|TRBJ1-2
TGTGCCAGCTCACCACGGACAGGAAGGAACTATGGCTACACCTTC
CASSPRTGRNYGYTF
>.|TRBV7-2|.|TRBJ1-2
TGTGCCAGCAGCTCCCGCACGGGGGACGGCTACACCTTC
CASSSRTGDGYTF
>.|TRBV10-3|TRBD1|TRBJ1-4
TGTGCCATCAGTGAGTCTAGGACAGGGACCATACAGGAAAATGAAAAACTGTTTTTT
CAISESRTGTIQENEKLFF
>.|TRBV5-1|.|TRBJ1-3
TGCGCCAGCAGCTTACAGGGCCTTGGAAACACCATATATTTT
CASSLQGLGNTIYF
>.|TRBV4-3|.|TRBJ1-2
TGCGCCTCCTCTCCAGGGCTAGCTAACTATGGCTACACCTTC
CASSPGLANYGYTF
>.|TRBV4-1|.|TRBJ2-2
TGCGCCAGCAGCCAAGGAGGAGGGGCCCGGGCCGGAGAGCTGTTTTTT
CASSQGGGARAGELFF
>.|TRBV2|.|TRBJ2-2
TGTGCCAGCAGTGGACAGGATTACACCGGGGAGCTGTTTTTT
CASSGQDYTGELFF
>.|TRBV6-2/TRBV6-3|.|TRBJ1-1
TGTGCCAGCAGTACGTTGCCGACAGCGATGAACACTGAAGCTTTCTTT
CASSTLPTAMNTEAFF
>.|TRBV5-4|TRBD1|TRBJ2-2
TGTGCCAGCAGAAGGGACAGGGGCCCCGGGGAGCTGTTTTTT
CASRRDRGPGELFF
>.|TRBV24-1|.|TRBJ1-2
TGTGCCACCTGGGACACTTATGGCTACACCTTC
CATWDTYGYTF
>.|TRBV19|.|TRBJ2-1
TGTGCCAGTAGCAGGGGCTACAATGAGCAGTTCTTC
CASSRGYNEQFF
>.|TRBV9|.|TRBJ2-1
TGTGCCAGCAGCGTCGACTACCCGTACAATGAGCAGTTCTTC
CASSVDYPYNEQFF
>.|TRBV5-8|.|TRBJ1-2
TGTGCCAGCAGCCCCCAGGGATATGGCTACACCTTC
CASSPQGYGYTF
>.|TRBV9|TRBD1|TRBJ2-3
TGTGCCAGCAGCGCCCCGACCGGGACAGGGCTTTTCACAGATACGCAGTATTTT
CASSAPTGTGLFTDTQYF
>.|TRBV12-5|.|TRBJ1-5
TGTGCTACCCGTGCGGGGGGGCTCAGCAATCAGCCCCAGCATTTT
CATRAGGLSNQPQHF